The T cell receptor (beta chain) under discussion was sequenced for a study of early T cells in non-severe SARS-CoV-2 infection. The overall study: The input, bulk RNA from unsorted whole blood, was sequenced, and chains were unpaired. Study-level points and caveats: Reliance on VDJdb matching favored anti-spike CD8 responses; private and CD4 specificities were missed.

Germline values: CDR1 SGHTA, CDR2 FQGNSA. With 4 bases clipped from V and 0 bases from J, the junction kept 0 bases outside the gene matches. This CDR3 comprises 13 residues. Many counts were recorded for this clonotype. Its target is not known. Attached unique molecular identifiers marked individual cDNA molecules. TCRdb analysed the 5' RACE reads with MiXCR anew, one entry per CDR3 protein. The table lists around 26,000 distinct CDR3 sequences, less than 4.5% of them singletons. This chain uses TRBV7-2 with TRBJ2-7; 7 nucleotides line up with TRBD1. Sequencing input: whole blood. This receptor was identified in an adult who was a healthcare worker with PCR-confirmed SARS-CoV-2 infection or an uninfected control (not recorded which). The CDR3, as DNA: TGTGCCAGCAGCTGGGACAGCTCCTACGAGCAGTACTTC. It is translated as CASSWDSSYEQYF.